This T cell receptor beta chain stems from a study of tumor and adjacent non-tumor tissue in lung cancer. Across the study: Patients comprised roughly 12 adenocarcinoma, a couple of squamous cell carcinoma and 1 small cell lung cancer.

Germline V lookup: CDR1 SQVTM, CDR2 ANQGSEA. CDR3 length equals 15 residues. No cell sorting was done before RNA was extracted from the tissue. The library came from three nested PCR rounds adapted from ARM-PCR protocols. TCRdb recomputed calls from the multiplex PCR reads with MiXCR, one row per CDR3 protein. The sample holds 100,000 to 120,000 distinct CDR3 sequences; approximately 87% are singletons and the top ten take 22%. Turning to this clonotype: What it recognizes is unknown. One junction end disagrees with the germline gene, perhaps due to a read error.

Whole-study findings and limits: Tumor tissue had significantly higher TCR diversity than normal lung.

The source is a man aged 65 to 79 with non-small cell lung cancer. This chain connects TRBV29-1 to TRBJ2-2; 8 nucleotides match TRBD1. Sequencing was done on a sample of lung tumor tissue. The CDR3 loop is CSVTGSGGSTGELLF. The CDR3 DNA is TGCAGCGTCACAGGGTCAGGGGGTTCGACAGGGGAGCTGTTGTTT.